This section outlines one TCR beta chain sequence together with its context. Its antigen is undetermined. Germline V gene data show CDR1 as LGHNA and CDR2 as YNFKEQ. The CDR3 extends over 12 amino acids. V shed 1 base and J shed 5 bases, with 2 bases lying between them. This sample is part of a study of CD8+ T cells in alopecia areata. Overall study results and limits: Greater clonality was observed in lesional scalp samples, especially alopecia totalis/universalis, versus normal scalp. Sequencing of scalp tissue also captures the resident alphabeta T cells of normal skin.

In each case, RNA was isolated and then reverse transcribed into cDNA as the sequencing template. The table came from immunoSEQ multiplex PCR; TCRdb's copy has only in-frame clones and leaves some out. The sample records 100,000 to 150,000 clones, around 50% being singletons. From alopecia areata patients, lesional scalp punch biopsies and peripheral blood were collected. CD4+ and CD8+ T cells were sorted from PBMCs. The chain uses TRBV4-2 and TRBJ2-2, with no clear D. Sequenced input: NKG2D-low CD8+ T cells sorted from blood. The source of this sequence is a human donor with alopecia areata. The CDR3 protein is CASSQGTGELFF. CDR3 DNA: TGTGCCAGCAGCCAAGGAACCGGGGAGCTGTTTTTT.